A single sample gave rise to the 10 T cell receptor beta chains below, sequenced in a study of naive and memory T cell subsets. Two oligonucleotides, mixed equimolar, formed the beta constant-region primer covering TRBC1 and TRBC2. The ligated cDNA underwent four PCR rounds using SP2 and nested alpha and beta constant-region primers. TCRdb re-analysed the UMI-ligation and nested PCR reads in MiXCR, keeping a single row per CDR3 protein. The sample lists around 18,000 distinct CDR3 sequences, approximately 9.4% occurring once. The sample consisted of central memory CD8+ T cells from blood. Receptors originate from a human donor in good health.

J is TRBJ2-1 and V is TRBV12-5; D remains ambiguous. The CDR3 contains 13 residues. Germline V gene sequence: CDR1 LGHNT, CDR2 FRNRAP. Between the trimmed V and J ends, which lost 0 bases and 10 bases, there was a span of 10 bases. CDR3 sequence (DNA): TGTGCTAGTGGTTTGGTACGACGCACGGAGCAGTTCTTC. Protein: CASGLVRRTEQFF.

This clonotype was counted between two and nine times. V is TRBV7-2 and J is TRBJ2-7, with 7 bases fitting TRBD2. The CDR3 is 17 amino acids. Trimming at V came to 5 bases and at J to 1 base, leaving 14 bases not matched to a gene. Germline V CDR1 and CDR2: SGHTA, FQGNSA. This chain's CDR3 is CASSPYPGEGPSYEQYF. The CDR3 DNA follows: TGTGCCAGCAGCCCATACCCCGGGGAGGGGCCTTCCTACGAGCAGTACTTC.

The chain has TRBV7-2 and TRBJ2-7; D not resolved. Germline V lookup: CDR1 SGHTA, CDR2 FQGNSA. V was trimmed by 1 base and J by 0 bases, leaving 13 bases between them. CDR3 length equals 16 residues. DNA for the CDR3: TGTGCCAGCAGCTTAGTGGTCGGGCAGCCCTCCTACGAGCAGTACTTC. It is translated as CASSLVVGQPSYEQYF.

CDR3 nucleotide sequence: TGCAGTGCGCAGAAGCCAGAGAGCTCCTACGAGCAGTACTTC. Its translation is CSAQKPESSYEQYF. The gene calls are TRBV20-1 and TRBJ2-7; D unresolved. Germline V gene sequence: CDR1 DFQATT, CDR2 SNEGSKA (reference sequence). The V and J ends lost 6 bases and 0 bases respectively, with 15 bases between them. The CDR3 contains 14 residues.

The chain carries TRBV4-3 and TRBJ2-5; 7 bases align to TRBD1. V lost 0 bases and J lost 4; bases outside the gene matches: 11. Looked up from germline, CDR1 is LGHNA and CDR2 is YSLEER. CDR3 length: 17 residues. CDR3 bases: TGCGCCAGCAGCCAAGATCATACCGGGACAGAAGTAGAGACCCAGTACTTC. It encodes CASSQDHTGTEVETQYF.

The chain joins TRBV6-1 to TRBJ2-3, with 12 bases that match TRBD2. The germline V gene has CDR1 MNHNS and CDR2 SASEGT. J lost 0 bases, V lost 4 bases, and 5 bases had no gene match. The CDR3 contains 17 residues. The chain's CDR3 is CASSGTSGEGSTDTQYF. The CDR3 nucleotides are TGTGCCAGCAGTGGGACTAGCGGGGAGGGGAGCACAGATACGCAGTATTTT.

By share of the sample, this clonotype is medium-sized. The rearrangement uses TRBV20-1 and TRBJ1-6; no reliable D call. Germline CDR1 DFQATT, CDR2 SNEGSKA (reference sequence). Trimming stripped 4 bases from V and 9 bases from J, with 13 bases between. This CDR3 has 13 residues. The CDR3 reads CSANGLEASPLHF. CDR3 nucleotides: TGCAGTGCTAACGGCCTTGAGGCTTCACCCCTCCACTTT.

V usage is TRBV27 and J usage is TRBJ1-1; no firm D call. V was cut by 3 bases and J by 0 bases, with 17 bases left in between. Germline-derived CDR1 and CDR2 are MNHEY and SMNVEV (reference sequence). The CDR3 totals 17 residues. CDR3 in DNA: TGTGCCAGCAGTTTCCGCATGGATGTTAGGGTGAACACTGAAGCTTTCTTT. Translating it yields CASSFRMDVRVNTEAFF.

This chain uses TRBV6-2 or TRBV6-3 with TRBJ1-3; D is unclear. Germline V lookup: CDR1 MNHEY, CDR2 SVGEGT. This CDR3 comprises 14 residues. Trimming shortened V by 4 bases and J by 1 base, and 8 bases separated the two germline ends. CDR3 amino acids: CASSLMESGNTIYF. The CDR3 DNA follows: TGTGCCAGCAGTTTAATGGAATCTGGAAACACCATATATTTT.

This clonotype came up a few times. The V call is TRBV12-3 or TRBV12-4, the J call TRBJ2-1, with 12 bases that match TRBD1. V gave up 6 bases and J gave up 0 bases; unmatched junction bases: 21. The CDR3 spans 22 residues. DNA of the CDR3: TGTGCCAGCAGGGGCTGGCGCGACGGGACAGGGGGCAATACGAGCTCCTACAATGAGCAGTTCTTC. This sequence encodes CASRGWRDGTGGNTSSYNEQFF.